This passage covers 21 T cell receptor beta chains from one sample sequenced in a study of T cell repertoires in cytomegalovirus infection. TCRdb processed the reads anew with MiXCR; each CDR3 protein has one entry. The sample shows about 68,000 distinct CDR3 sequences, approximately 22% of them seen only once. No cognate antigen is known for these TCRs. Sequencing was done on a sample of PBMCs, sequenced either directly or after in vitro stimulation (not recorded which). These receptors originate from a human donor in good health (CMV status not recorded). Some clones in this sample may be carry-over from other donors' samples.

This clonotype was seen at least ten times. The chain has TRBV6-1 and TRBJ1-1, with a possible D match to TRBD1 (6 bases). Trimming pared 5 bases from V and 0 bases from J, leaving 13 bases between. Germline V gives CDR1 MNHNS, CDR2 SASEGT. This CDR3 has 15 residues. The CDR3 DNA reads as TGTGCCAGCAGTACGGGGGGCGTCATGAACACTGAAGCTTTCTTT. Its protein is CASSTGGVMNTEAFF.

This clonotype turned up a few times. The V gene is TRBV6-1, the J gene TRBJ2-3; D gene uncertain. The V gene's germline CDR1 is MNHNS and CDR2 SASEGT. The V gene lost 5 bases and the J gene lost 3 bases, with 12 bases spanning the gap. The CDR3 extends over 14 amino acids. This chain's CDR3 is CASSKTSVTDTQYF. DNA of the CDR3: TGTGCCAGCAGTAAGACATCGGTGACAGATACGCAGTATTTT.

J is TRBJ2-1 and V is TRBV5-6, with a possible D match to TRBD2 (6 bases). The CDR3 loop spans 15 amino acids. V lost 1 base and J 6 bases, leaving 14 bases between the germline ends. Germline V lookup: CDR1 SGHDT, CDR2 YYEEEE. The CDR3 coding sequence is TGTGCCAGCAGCTTGTTGGGGACTGGGCGCAATGAGCAGTTCTTC. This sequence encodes CASSLLGTGRNEQFF.

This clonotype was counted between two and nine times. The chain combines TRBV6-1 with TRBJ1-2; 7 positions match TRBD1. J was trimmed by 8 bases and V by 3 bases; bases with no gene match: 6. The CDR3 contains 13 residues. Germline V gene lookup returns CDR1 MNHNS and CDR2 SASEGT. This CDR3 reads CASSDRQGNGYTF. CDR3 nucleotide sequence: TGTGCCAGCAGTGACAGACAGGGAAACGGCTACACCTTC.

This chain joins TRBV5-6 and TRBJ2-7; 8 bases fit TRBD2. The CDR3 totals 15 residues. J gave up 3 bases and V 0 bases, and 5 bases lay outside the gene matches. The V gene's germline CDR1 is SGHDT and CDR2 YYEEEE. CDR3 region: CASSLGLARGYEQYV. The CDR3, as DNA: TGTGCCAGCAGCTTGGGACTAGCGAGGGGCTACGAGCAGTACGTC.

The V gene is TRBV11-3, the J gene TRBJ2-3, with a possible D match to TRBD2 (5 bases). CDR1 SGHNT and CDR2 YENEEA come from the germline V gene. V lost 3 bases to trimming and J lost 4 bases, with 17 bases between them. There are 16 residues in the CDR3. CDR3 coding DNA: TGTGCCAGCAGCTTCACCACCCGAACCGGGGCAGATACGCAGTATTTT. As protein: CASSFTTRTGADTQYF.

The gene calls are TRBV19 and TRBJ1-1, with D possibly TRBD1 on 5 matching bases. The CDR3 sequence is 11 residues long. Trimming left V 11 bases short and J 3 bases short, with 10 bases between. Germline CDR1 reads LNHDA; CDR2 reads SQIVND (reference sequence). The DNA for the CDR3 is TGTGCCGTTCAGGGTTACACTGAAGCTTTCTTT. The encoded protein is CAVQGYTEAFF.

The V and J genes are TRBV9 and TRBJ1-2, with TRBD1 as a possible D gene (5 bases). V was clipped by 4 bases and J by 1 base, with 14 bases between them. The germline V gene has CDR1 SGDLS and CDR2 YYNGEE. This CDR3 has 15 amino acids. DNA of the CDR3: TGTGCCAGCAGCCCCCGTGCGGGGGATAACTATGGCTACACCTTC. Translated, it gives CASSPRAGDNYGYTF. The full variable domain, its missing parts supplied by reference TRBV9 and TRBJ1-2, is DSGVTQTPKHLITATGQRVTLRCSPRSGDLSVYWYQQSLDQGLQFLIQYYNGEERAKGNILERFSAQQFPDLHSELNLSSLELGDSALYFCASSPRAGDNYGYTFGSGTRLTVV.

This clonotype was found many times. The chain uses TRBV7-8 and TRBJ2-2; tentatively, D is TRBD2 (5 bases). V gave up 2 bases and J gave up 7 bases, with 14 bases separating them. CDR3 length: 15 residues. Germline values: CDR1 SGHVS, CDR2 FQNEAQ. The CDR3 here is CASSLLGGRVGELFF. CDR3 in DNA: TGTGCCAGCAGCTTACTAGGAGGCCGGGTCGGGGAGCTGTTTTTT.

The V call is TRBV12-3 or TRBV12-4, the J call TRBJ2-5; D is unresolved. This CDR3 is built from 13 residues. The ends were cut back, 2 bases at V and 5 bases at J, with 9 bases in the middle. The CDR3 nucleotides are TGTGCCAGCAGTTTATTGGTAGGGGAGACCCAGTACTTC. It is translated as CASSLLVGETQYF.

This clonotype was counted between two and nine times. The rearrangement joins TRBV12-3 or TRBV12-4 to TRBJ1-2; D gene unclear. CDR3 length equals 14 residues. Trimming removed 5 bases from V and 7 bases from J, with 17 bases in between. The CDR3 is CASSALEVGFGYTF. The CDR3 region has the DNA TGTGCCAGCAGTGCTCTCGAAGTCGGATTTGGCTACACCTTC.

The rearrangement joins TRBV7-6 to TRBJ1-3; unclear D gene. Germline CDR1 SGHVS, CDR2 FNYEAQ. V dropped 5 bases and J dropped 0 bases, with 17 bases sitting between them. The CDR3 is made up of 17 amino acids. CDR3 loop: CASSRTNVGSSGNTIYF. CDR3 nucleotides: TGTGCCAGCAGCCGGACTAACGTGGGGAGCTCTGGAAACACCATATATTTT. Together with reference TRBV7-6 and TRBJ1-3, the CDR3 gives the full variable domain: GAGVSQSPRYKVTKRGQDVALRCDPISGHVSLYWYRQALGQGPEFLTYFNYEAQQDKSGLPNDRFSAERPEGSISTLTIQRTEQRDSAMYRCASSRTNVGSSGNTIYFGEGSWLTVV.

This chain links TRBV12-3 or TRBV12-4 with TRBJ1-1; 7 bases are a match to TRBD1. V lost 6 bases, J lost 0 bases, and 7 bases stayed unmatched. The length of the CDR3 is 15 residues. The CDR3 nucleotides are TGTGCCAGCAGCGACAGGGAGGGGGTGAACACTGAAGCTTTCTTT. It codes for CASSDREGVNTEAFF.

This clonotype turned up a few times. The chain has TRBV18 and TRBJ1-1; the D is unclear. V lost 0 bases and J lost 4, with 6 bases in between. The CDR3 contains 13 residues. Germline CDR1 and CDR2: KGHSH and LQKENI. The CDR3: CASSPPALTEAFF. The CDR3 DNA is TGTGCCAGCTCACCACCGGCACTCACTGAAGCTTTCTTT.

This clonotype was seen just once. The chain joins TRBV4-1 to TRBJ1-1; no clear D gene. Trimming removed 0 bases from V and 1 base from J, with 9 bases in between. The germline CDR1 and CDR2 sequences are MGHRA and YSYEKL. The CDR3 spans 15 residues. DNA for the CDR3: TGCGCCAGCAGCCAAGATATTCTGTCGAACACTGAAGCTTTCTTT. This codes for CASSQDILSNTEAFF.

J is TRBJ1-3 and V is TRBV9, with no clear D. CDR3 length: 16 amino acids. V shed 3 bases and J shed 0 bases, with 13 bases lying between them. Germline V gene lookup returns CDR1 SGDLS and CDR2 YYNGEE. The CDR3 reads CASSEYSGVSGNTIYF. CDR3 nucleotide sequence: TGTGCCAGCAGCGAATATTCGGGAGTCTCTGGAAACACCATATATTTT.

The chain's CDR3 is CATDRPLRDTGELFF. The CDR3 DNA reads TGTGCCACCGACAGACCCCTACGGGACACCGGGGAGCTGTTTTTT. The gene calls are TRBV15 and TRBJ2-2; maybe TRBD1 (5 bases). This CDR3 has 15 residues. Trimming removed 8 bases at V and 3 bases at J, with 16 bases between. In germline, CDR1 is LNHNV, CDR2 YYDKDF (reference sequence).

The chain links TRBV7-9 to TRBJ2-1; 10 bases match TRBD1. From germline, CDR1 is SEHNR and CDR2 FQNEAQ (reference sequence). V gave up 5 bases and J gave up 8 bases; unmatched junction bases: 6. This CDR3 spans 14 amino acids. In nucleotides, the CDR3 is TGTGCCAGCAGCCTGGGACAGGGGTTCGATGAGCAGTTCTTC. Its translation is CASSLGQGFDEQFF.

The CDR3 DNA follows: TGTGCCAGCAGCCAAGAAGACAGGGTCGGCGGCTACACCTTC. Protein sequence: CASSQEDRVGGYTF. V is TRBV3-1 and J is TRBJ1-2; 7 bases agree with TRBD1. The CDR3 consists of 14 residues. Germline CDR1 and CDR2: LGHDT and YNNKEL (reference sequence). V gave up 0 bases and J gave up 8 bases; unmatched junction bases: 6. The entire variable domain, with the rest obtained from reference TRBV3-1 and TRBJ1-2, is as follows: DTAVSQTPKYLVTQMGNDKSIKCEQNLGHDTMYWYKQDSKKFLKIMFSYNNKELIINETVPNRFSPKSPDKAHLNLHINSLELGDSAVYFCASSQEDRVGGYTFGSGTRLTVV.

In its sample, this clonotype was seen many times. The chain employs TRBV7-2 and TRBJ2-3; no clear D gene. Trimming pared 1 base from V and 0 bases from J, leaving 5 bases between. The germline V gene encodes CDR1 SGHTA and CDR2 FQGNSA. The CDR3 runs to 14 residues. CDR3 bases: TGTGCCAGCAGCTTAGGTGCTAGCACAGATACGCAGTATTTT. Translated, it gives CASSLGASTDTQYF.

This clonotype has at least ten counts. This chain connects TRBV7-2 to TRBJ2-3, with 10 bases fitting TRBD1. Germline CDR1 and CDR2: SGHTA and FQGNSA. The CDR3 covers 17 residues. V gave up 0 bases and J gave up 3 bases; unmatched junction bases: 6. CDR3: CASSLALPDRGTDTQYF. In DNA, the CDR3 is TGTGCCAGCAGCTTAGCGTTACCGGACAGGGGGACAGATACGCAGTATTTT.